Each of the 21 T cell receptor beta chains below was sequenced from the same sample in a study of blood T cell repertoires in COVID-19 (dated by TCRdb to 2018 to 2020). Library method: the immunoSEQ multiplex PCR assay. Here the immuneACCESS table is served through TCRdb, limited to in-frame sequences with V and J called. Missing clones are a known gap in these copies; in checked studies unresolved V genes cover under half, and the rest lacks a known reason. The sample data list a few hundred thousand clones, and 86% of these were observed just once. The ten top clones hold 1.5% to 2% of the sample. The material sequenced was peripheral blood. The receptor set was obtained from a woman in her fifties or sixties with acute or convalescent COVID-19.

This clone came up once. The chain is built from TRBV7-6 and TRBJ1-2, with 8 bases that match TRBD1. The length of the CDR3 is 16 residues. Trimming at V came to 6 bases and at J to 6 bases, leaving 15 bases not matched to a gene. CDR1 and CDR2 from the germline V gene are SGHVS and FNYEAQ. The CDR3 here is CASSQWTGTSFDGYTF. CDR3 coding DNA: TGTGCCAGCAGTCAGTGGACAGGGACTTCTTTTGATGGCTACACCTTC.

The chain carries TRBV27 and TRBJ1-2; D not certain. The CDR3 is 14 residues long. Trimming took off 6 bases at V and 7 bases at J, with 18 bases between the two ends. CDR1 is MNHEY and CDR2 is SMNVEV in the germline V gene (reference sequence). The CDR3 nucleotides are TGTGCCAGCAGCTTCGGCGGGTCAGGTGCTGGCTACACCTTC. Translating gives CASSFGGSGAGYTF.

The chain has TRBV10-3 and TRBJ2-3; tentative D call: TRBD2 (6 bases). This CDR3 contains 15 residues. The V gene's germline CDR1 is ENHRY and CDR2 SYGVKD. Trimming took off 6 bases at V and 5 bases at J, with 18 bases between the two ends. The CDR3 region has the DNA TGTGCCATCAGCGGTAGCGGTCCGACGGAAGATACGCAGTATTTT. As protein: CAISGSGPTEDTQYF.

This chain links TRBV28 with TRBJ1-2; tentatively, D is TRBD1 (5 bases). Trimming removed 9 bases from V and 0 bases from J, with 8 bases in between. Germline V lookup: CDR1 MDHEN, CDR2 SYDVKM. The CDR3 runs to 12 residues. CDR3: CASSTANYGYTF. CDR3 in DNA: TGTGCCAGTTCGACAGCTAACTATGGCTACACCTTC.

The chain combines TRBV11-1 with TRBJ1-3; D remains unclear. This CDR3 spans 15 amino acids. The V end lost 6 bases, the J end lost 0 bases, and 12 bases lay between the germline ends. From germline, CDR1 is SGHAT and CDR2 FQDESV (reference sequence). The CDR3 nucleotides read TGTGCCAGCAGTTCGGCGCGGGTCTCTGGAAACACCATATATTTT. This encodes CASSSARVSGNTIYF.

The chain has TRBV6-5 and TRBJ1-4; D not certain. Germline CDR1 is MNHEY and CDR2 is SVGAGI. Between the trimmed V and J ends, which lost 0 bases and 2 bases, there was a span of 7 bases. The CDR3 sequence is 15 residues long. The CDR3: CASSYSALTNEKLFF. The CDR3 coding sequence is TGTGCCAGCAGTTACTCGGCCCTCACTAATGAAAAACTGTTTTTT.

The CDR3 region has the DNA TGTGCCAGCTCCACATCGGGGAACACTGAAGCTTTCTTT. Translating it yields CASSTSGNTEAFF. The chain employs TRBV6-5 and TRBJ1-1; D is uncertain. Trimming shortened V by 8 bases and J by 1 base, and 11 bases separated the two germline ends. CDR1 MNHEY and CDR2 SVGAGI come from the germline V gene. The CDR3 loop spans 13 amino acids.

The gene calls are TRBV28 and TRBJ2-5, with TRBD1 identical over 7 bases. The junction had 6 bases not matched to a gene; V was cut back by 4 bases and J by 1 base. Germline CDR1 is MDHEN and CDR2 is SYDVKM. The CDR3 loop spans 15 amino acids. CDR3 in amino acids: CASSYPGTAQETQYF. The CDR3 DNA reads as TGTGCCAGCAGTTACCCCGGGACAGCCCAAGAGACCCAGTACTTC.

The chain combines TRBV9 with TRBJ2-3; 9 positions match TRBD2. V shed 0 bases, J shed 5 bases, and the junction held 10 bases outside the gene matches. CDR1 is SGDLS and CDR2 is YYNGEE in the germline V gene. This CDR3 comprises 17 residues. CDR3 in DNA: TGTGCCAGCAGCGTAGCCGAGTTTAGCGGGAGAGGAGATACGCAGTATTTT. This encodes CASSVAEFSGRGDTQYF.

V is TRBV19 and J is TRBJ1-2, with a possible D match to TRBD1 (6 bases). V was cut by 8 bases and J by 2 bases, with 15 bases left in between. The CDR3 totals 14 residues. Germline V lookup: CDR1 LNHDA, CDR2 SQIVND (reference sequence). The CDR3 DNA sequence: TGTGCCAGTCGGCCTGGGACATTCAACTATGGCTACACCTTC. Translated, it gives CASRPGTFNYGYTF.

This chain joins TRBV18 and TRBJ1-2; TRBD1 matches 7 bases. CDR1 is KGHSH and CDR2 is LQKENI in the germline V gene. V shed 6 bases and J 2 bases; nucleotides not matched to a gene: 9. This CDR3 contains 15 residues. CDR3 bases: TGTGCCAGCTCGCCCGCCACAGGGGTCAACTATGGCTACACCTTC. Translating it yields CASSPATGVNYGYTF.

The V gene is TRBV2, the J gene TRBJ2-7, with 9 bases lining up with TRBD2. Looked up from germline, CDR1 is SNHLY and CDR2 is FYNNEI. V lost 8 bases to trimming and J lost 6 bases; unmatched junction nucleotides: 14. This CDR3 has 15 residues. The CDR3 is CASGGLAGGEGEQYF. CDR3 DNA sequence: TGTGCCAGCGGGGGGCTGGCGGGAGGGGAAGGCGAGCAGTACTTC.

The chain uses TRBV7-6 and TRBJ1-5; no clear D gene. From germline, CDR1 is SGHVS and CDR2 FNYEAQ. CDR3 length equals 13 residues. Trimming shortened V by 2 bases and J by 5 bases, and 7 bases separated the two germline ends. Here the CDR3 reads CASSLREDQPQHF. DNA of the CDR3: TGTGCCAGCAGCTTACGGGAGGATCAGCCCCAGCATTTT. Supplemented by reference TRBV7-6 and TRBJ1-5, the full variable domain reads GAGVSQSPRYKVTKRGQDVALRCDPISGHVSLYWYRQALGQGPEFLTYFNYEAQQDKSGLPNDRFSAERPEGSISTLTIQRTEQRDSAMYRCASSLREDQPQHFGDGTRLSIL.

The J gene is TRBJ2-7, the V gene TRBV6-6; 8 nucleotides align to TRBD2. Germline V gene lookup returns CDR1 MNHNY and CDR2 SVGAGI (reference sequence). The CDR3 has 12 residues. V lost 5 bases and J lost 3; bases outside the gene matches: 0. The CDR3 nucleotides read TGTGCCAGCAGTAGCGGGAGCTACGAGCAGTACTTC. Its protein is CASSSGSYEQYF.

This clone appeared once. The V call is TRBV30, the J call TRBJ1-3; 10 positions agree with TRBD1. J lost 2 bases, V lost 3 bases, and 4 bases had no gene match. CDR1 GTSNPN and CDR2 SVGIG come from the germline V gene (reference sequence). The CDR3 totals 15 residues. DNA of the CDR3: TGTGCCTGGAGGCGGACAGGGGGACCTGGAAACACCATATATTTT. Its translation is CAWRRTGGPGNTIYF.

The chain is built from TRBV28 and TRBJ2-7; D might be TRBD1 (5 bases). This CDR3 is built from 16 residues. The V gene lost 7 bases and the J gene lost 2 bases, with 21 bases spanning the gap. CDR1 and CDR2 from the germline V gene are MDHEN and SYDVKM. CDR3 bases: TGTGCCAGCACCAGACAGCGAACCTACGACACCTACGAGCAGTACTTC. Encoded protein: CASTRQRTYDTYEQYF.

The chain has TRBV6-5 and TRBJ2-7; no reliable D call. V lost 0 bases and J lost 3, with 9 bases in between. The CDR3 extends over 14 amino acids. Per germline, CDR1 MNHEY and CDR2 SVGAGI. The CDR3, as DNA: TGTGCCAGCAGTTACTCGAGCGAAGGCTACGAGCAGTACTTC. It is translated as CASSYSSEGYEQYF.

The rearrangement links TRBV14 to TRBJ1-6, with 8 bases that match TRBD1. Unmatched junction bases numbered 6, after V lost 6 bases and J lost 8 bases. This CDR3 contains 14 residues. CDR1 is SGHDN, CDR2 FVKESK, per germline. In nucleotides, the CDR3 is TGTGCCAGCAGTGGCAGGGGGCTATATTCACCCCTCCACTTT. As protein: CASSGRGLYSPLHF.

CDR3 DNA: TGCGCCAGCAGCCAGGCAGGGTTCCAAGAGACCCAGTACTTC. Translated: CASSQAGFQETQYF. The chain links TRBV4-1 to TRBJ2-5, with D perhaps matching TRBD1 (5 bases). The germline V gene encodes CDR1 MGHRA and CDR2 YSYEKL. The V end was cut by 3 bases, the J end by 1 base, with 9 bases between. CDR3 length equals 14 residues.

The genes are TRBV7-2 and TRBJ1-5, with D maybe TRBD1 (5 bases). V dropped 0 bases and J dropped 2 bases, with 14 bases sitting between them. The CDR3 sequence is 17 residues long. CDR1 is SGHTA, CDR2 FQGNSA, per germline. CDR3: CASSLAAGIVGNQPQHF. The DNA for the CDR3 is TGTGCCAGCAGCTTAGCTGCAGGGATTGTCGGCAATCAGCCCCAGCATTTT. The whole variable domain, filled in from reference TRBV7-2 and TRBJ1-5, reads GAGVSQSPSNKVTEKGKDVELRCDPISGHTALYWYRQSLGQGLEFLIYFQGNSAPDKSGLPSDRFSAERTGGSVSTLTIQRTQQEDSAVYLCASSLAAGIVGNQPQHFGDGTRLSIL.

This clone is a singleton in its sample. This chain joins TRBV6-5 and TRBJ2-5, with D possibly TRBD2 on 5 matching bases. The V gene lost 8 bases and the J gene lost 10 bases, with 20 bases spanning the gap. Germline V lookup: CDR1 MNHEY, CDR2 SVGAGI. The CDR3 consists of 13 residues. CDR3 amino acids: CASVWGWERDQYF. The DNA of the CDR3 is TGTGCCAGCGTGTGGGGTTGGGAACGGGACCAGTACTTC.